These 30 T cell receptor beta chains were sequenced from one sample in a study of shared T cell receptors in the human thymus. The repertoire was sequenced with immunoSEQ multiplex PCR; TCRdb's copy has only in-frame clones and lacks some. The sample carries some 700,000 clones, 75% to 90% recorded once. These data also featured in a second study, about human thymus T cells.

Sequencing was performed on thymocytes. The receptors originated from a girl less than two years old with a congenital heart defect.

This chain links TRBV9 with TRBJ1-2; the match to TRBD1 covers 10 bases. This CDR3 is built from 14 residues. V trimming: 3 bases; J trimming: 4 bases; junction bases outside the gene matches: 3. CDR1 is SGDLS and CDR2 is YYNGEE in the germline V gene. CDR3 sequence: CASSEDRGGYGYTF. The CDR3 DNA follows: TGTGCCAGCAGCGAGGACAGGGGGGGCTATGGCTACACCTTC. Using reference TRBV9 and TRBJ1-2 for the parts outside the CDR3, the full variable domain is DSGVTQTPKHLITATGQRVTLRCSPRSGDLSVYWYQQSLDQGLQFLIQYYNGEERAKGNILERFSAQQFPDLHSELNLSSLELGDSALYFCASSEDRGGYGYTFGSGTRLTVV.

The CDR3 loop reads CASSVEWADSYGYTF. The CDR3 DNA is TGTGCCAGCAGCGTAGAATGGGCGGACAGCTATGGCTACACCTTC. The V call is TRBV9, the J call TRBJ1-2, with D perhaps matching TRBD1 (6 bases). Looked up from germline, CDR1 is SGDLS and CDR2 is YYNGEE. The CDR3 consists of 15 residues. The germline V and J ends were trimmed by 0 bases and 4 bases, with 13 bases remaining between them.

CDR3 nucleotides: TGCGCCAGCAGCCCCATCCCGGCAGGGATGAACACTGAAGCTTTCTTT. Protein: CASSPIPAGMNTEAFF. This chain connects TRBV5-1 to TRBJ1-1; the D gene is possibly TRBD1 (5 bases). Trimming removed 4 bases at V and 0 bases at J, with 16 bases between. Germline CDR1 reads SGHRS; CDR2 reads YFSETQ. The length of the CDR3 is 16 residues.

The chain has TRBV2 and TRBJ2-7; possibly TRBD1 for D (5 bases). Per the germline V gene, CDR1 is SNHLY and CDR2 is FYNNEI. Trimming cost V 7 bases and J 6 bases, with 16 bases left between them. This CDR3 comprises 13 residues. CDR3 DNA: TGTGCCAGCACCTGGCAGGGTCCGGGCGAGCAGTACTTC. Protein product: CASTWQGPGEQYF.

Here the CDR3 DNA reads TGTGCCAGCAGCCAAGGGGGCAGGGGATCAGATACGCAGTATTTT. Translation: CASSQGGRGSDTQYF. The genes are TRBV11-2 and TRBJ2-3, with 7 bases matching TRBD1. CDR1 is SGHAT, CDR2 FQNNGV, per germline. The V gene end was trimmed by 5 bases and the J gene end by 4 bases; junction bases not matched to a gene: 9. The CDR3 extends over 15 amino acids.

The J gene is TRBJ1-6, the V gene TRBV11-2, with 11 bases matching TRBD1. V was pared by 5 bases and J by 6 bases, with 15 bases of the junction left unmatched. Germline V gives CDR1 SGHAT, CDR2 FQNNGV. This CDR3 spans 19 amino acids. CDR3 residues: CASSPRTGGPPGPNSPLHF. CDR3 sequence (DNA): TGTGCCAGCAGCCCGAGGACAGGGGGCCCTCCGGGGCCTAATTCACCCCTCCACTTT.

The V gene is TRBV5-6, the J gene TRBJ1-6; the D gene is possibly TRBD1 (6 bases). Germline V gene sequence: CDR1 SGHDT, CDR2 YYEEEE. Trimming stripped 6 bases from V and 0 bases from J, with 22 bases between. The CDR3 sequence is 19 residues long. The CDR3 DNA reads as TGTGCCAGCACCCCAAACTGGACAGCCGGGGACTCCTATAATTCACCCCTCCACTTT. It translates to CASTPNWTAGDSYNSPLHF.

The table lists this clone with a count of one. The chain carries TRBV7-6 and TRBJ1-2; 10 bases agree with TRBD1. The CDR3 extends over 17 amino acids. Trimming took 1 base from V and 7 from J; bases not matched to a gene: 12. The germline V gene has CDR1 SGHVS and CDR2 FNYEAQ. Written as DNA, the CDR3 is TGTGCCAGCAGCTTAGGAGACAGGGGGCGAGAGCCTCCTGGCTACACCTTC. Protein: CASSLGDRGREPPGYTF.

This chain uses TRBV6-1 with TRBJ2-1; D is possibly TRBD1 (5 bases). The germline V gene encodes CDR1 MNHNS and CDR2 SASEGT. There are 15 residues in the CDR3. V lost 7 bases, J lost 0 bases, and 13 bases lay in between. The CDR3 spells CASIWGRLSYNEQFF. In DNA, the CDR3 is TGTGCCAGCATCTGGGGCAGGCTCTCCTACAATGAGCAGTTCTTC.

The CDR3 bases are TGTGCCAGCAGCCCAGAAGTCCCACAAACAGGGAACTATGGCTACACCTTC. Its protein product is CASSPEVPQTGNYGYTF. The V and J genes are TRBV7-4 and TRBJ1-2, with D possibly matching TRBD1 (6 bases). CDR3 size: 17 residues. Germline V gene sequence: CDR1 SGHVT, CDR2 SQSDAQ. V dropped 5 bases and J dropped 2 bases, with 21 bases sitting between them.

The chain recombines TRBV5-1 with TRBJ2-3; the match to TRBD2 covers 14 bases. J gave up 5 bases and V 6 bases, and 5 bases lay outside the gene matches. The germline V gene encodes CDR1 SGHRS and CDR2 YFSETQ. This CDR3 comprises 15 residues. The DNA of the CDR3 is TGCGCCAGCATGGGACTAGCGGGGGTACTAGATACGCAGTATTTT. It translates to CASMGLAGVLDTQYF.

In this sample, this clone turned up once. The chain is built from TRBV4-1 and TRBJ1-5, with D perhaps TRBD1 (6 bases). The germline CDR1 and CDR2 sequences are MGHRA and YSYEKL. Trimming took 2 bases from V and 2 from J, leaving 10 bases between them. The CDR3 covers 15 residues. The CDR3 is CASSQLEGGNQPQHF. The CDR3, as DNA: TGCGCCAGCAGCCAATTAGAGGGGGGCAATCAGCCCCAGCATTTT.

The V and J genes are TRBV4-1 and TRBJ2-1; TRBD1 matches at 7 bases. CDR1 MGHRA and CDR2 YSYEKL come from the germline V gene. The CDR3 runs 16 residues. The V gene end was trimmed by 4 bases and the J gene end by 3 bases; junction bases not matched to a gene: 9. This CDR3 reads CASSPRTGPYYNEQFF. DNA of the CDR3: TGCGCCAGCAGCCCGCGGACAGGCCCTTACTACAATGAGCAGTTCTTC.

The chain employs TRBV9 and TRBJ2-5, with D possibly matching TRBD2 (5 bases). Per germline, CDR1 SGDLS and CDR2 YYNGEE. The V gene lost 0 bases and the J gene lost 5 bases, with 14 bases spanning the gap. CDR3 length: 15 amino acids. Here the CDR3 reads CASSVAVGVRETQYF. As DNA, the CDR3 is TGTGCCAGCAGCGTAGCGGTGGGAGTGAGGGAGACCCAGTACTTC.

This chain links TRBV4-2 with TRBJ2-7; a weak D match, TRBD1 (5 bases). Germline V gives CDR1 LGHNA, CDR2 YNFKEQ. The CDR3 loop spans 16 amino acids. With 0 bases removed from V and 2 bases from J, the gap between germline ends came to 14 bases. This CDR3 reads CASSQDLSRVPYEQYF. CDR3 nucleotides: TGTGCCAGCAGCCAAGATTTGTCCAGGGTCCCCTACGAGCAGTACTTC.

V usage is TRBV11-2 and J usage is TRBJ1-1, with a weak D call TRBD1 (5 bases). Germline V gives CDR1 SGHAT, CDR2 FQNNGV. V was shortened by 0 bases and J by 1 base, with 15 bases between the two germline ends. CDR3 length: 17 amino acids. The CDR3 DNA sequence: TGTGCCAGCAGCTTAGAGGGGGAGGGTTTGGAGAACACTGAAGCTTTCTTT. It translates to CASSLEGEGLENTEAFF. Complete variable domain (other parts from reference TRBV11-2 and TRBJ1-1): EAGVAQSPRYKIIEKRQSVAFWCNPISGHATLYWYQQILGQGPKLLIQFQNNGVVDDSQLPKDRFSAERLKGVDSTLKIQPAKLEDSAVYLCASSLEGEGLENTEAFFGQGTRLTVV.

The J gene is TRBJ1-5, the V gene TRBV11-2; TRBD1 is a possible D gene (6 bases). V was cut by 5 bases and J by 0 bases, with 14 bases left in between. This CDR3 contains 16 residues. The germline CDR1 and CDR2 sequences are SGHAT and FQNNGV. Here the CDR3 reads CASSPRTAYSNQPQHF. The CDR3 DNA follows: TGTGCCAGCAGCCCCAGGACAGCGTATAGCAATCAGCCCCAGCATTTT. The entire variable domain, with the rest obtained from reference TRBV11-2 and TRBJ1-5, is as follows: EAGVAQSPRYKIIEKRQSVAFWCNPISGHATLYWYQQILGQGPKLLIQFQNNGVVDDSQLPKDRFSAERLKGVDSTLKIQPAKLEDSAVYLCASSPRTAYSNQPQHFGDGTRLSIL.

A remark on this clone: Other DNA sequences in this sample translate to the same CDR3. J is TRBJ1-6 and V is TRBV4-1; D is uncertain. The CDR3 spans 15 residues. Between the trimmed V and J ends, which lost 1 base and 0 bases, there was a span of 4 bases. Germline CDR1 MGHRA, CDR2 YSYEKL. The CDR3 sequence: CASSQASSYNSPLHF. CDR3 sequence (DNA): TGCGCCAGCAGCCAAGCGAGCTCCTATAATTCACCCCTCCACTTT.

The gene calls are TRBV7-9 and TRBJ1-6; 8 nucleotides agree with TRBD1. Trimming at V came to 3 bases and at J to 10 bases, leaving 8 bases not matched to a gene. The germline CDR1 and CDR2 sequences are SEHNR and FQNEAQ (reference sequence). There are 15 residues in the CDR3. CDR3 sequence reads: CASSFLTGVKSPLHF. The CDR3 DNA sequence: TGTGCCAGCAGCTTCTTGACAGGGGTGAAGTCACCCCTCCACTTT.

This chain joins TRBV28 and TRBJ1-2, with TRBD1 identical over 7 bases. This CDR3 has 18 amino acids. After removal of 5 bases from V and 4 bases from J, the junction contained 19 bases not matched to a gene. Germline V lookup: CDR1 MDHEN, CDR2 SYDVKM. In DNA form, the CDR3 reads TGTGCCAGCAGTCCCCCGACAGGGATCTCAGAAAGGGTCTATGGCTACACCTTC. This codes for CASSPPTGISERVYGYTF.

This chain links TRBV6-1 with TRBJ2-7; 10 bases map to TRBD1. CDR3 length: 15 amino acids. Germline V lookup: CDR1 MNHNS, CDR2 SASEGT. V lost 6 bases and J lost 3; bases outside the gene matches: 8. The DNA of the CDR3 is TGTGCCAGCAGCGAGCCGGGACAGGGGATCTACGAGCAGTACTTC. Its translation is CASSEPGQGIYEQYF.

The chain joins TRBV7-9 to TRBJ2-3; D not certain. Per the germline V gene, CDR1 is SEHNR and CDR2 is FQNEAQ (reference sequence). This CDR3 has 15 amino acids. V dropped 3 bases and J dropped 0 bases, with 10 bases sitting between them. The CDR3 region is CASSFGGGSTDTQYF. CDR3 in DNA: TGTGCCAGCAGCTTCGGCGGCGGAAGCACAGATACGCAGTATTTT.

DNA for the CDR3: TGTGCCAGCAGCCTTCGGACTAGCTTAAACTCCTACGAGCAGTACTTC. It codes for CASSLRTSLNSYEQYF. The rearrangement links TRBV14 to TRBJ2-7, with 8 bases fitting TRBD2. CDR3 length: 16 residues. The germline V gene has CDR1 SGHDN and CDR2 FVKESK. The V segment lost 4 bases and the J segment 0 bases; nucleotides outside the gene matches: 8.

The chain couples TRBV7-6 to TRBJ2-7, with D possibly matching TRBD1 (5 bases). V lost 5 bases, J lost 2 bases, and 22 bases lay in between. In germline, CDR1 is SGHVS, CDR2 FNYEAQ. CDR3 length: 17 residues. The DNA of the CDR3 is TGTGCCAGCAGCCTAAGAGGTCTTGGGGCGTGGGCCTACGAGCAGTACTTC. This translates into CASSLRGLGAWAYEQYF.

V is TRBV25-1 and J is TRBJ1-3, with D tentatively TRBD1 (6 bases). The germline gives CDR1 MGHDK, CDR2 SYGVNS. Trimming took 5 bases from V and 2 from J, leaving 16 bases between them. This CDR3 contains 16 residues. The CDR3 DNA is TGTGCCAGCAGTACCTGGGGGCTGGCCACTGGAAACACCATATATTTT. Its translation: CASSTWGLATGNTIYF.

Written as DNA, the CDR3 is TGTGCCAGCAGTTGGAGGGGGAACACTGAAGCTTTCTTT. Its translation is CASSWRGNTEAFF. The rearrangement joins TRBV28 to TRBJ1-1, with D possibly matching TRBD1 (5 bases). CDR1 and CDR2 from the germline V gene are MDHEN and SYDVKM. The germline V and J ends were trimmed by 4 bases and 1 base, with 7 bases remaining between them. The length of the CDR3 is 13 residues.

V usage is TRBV30 and J usage is TRBJ2-7, with D maybe TRBD1 (6 bases). V shed 1 base and J shed 7 bases, with 23 bases lying between them. Germline CDR1 GTSNPN, CDR2 SVGIG (reference sequence). The CDR3 consists of 16 residues. Here the CDR3 reads CAWSEGAAGNRGEQYF. CDR3 nucleotide sequence: TGTGCCTGGAGTGAAGGAGCGGCAGGGAATAGGGGGGAGCAGTACTTC.

V usage is TRBV14 and J usage is TRBJ1-1, with D perhaps TRBD1 (6 bases). This CDR3 has 14 amino acids. CDR1 SGHDN and CDR2 FVKESK come from the germline V gene. V was shortened by 3 bases and J by 5 bases, with 13 bases between the two germline ends. CDR3 in DNA: TGTGCCAGCAGCCAGGAGGGGGGGCGTACTGAAGCTTTCTTT. Its protein product is CASSQEGGRTEAFF.

The sample holds a few counts of this clone. This sequence joins TRBV9 and TRBJ1-1; possible D gene TRBD1, 5 bases. Trimming shortened V by 0 bases and J by 3 bases, and 12 bases separated the two germline ends. Germline CDR1 SGDLS, CDR2 YYNGEE. The CDR3 is made up of 15 amino acids. The CDR3: CASSVEGREDTEAFF. DNA of the CDR3: TGTGCCAGCAGCGTAGAGGGGAGGGAGGACACTGAAGCTTTCTTT.

A few counts support this clone. The chain has TRBV9 and TRBJ2-2, with 7 positions matching TRBD2. CDR3 length: 17 residues. Germline V gene sequence: CDR1 SGDLS, CDR2 YYNGEE. V was clipped by 0 bases and J by 1 base; unmatched bases: 6. The CDR3 region has the DNA TGTGCCAGCAGCGTAGAGCTAGCGGAGAAGAACACCGGGGAGCTGTTTTTT. Its protein is CASSVELAEKNTGELFF.